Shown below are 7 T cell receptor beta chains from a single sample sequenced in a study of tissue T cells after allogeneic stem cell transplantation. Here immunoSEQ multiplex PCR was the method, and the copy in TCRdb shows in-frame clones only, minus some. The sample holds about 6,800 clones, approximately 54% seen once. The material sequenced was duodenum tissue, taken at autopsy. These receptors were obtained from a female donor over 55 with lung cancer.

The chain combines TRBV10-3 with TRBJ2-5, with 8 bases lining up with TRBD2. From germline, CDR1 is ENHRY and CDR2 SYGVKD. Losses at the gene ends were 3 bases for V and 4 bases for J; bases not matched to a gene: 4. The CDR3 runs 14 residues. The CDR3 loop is CAISDGTSVETQYF. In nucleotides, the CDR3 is TGTGCCATCAGTGACGGGACTAGTGTAGAGACCCAGTACTTC.

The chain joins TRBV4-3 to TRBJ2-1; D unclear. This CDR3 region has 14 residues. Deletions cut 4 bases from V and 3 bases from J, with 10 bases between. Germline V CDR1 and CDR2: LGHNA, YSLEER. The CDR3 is CASSPQGGYNEQFF. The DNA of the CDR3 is TGCGCCAGCAGCCCCCAAGGTGGCTACAATGAGCAGTTCTTC.

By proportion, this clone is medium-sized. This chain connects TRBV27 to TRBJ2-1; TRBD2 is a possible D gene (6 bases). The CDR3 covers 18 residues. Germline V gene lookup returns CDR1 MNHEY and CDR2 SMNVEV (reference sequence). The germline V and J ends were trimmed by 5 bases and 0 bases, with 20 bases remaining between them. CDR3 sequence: CASSHKGRRFDSYNEQFF. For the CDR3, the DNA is TGTGCCAGCAGTCATAAGGGGAGGCGTTTCGACTCCTACAATGAGCAGTTCTTC.

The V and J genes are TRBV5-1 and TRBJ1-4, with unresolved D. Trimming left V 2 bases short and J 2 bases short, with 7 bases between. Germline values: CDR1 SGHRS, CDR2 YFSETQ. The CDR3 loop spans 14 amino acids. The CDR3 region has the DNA TGCGCCAGCAGCTTCAGTGGGACTAATGAAAAACTGTTTTTT. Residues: CASSFSGTNEKLFF.

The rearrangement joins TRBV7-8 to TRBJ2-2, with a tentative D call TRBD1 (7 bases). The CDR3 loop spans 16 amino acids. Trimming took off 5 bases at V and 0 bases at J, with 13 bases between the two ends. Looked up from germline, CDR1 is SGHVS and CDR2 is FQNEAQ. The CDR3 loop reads CASSPRGTANTGELFF. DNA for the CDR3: TGTGCCAGCAGCCCACGGGGGACAGCGAACACCGGGGAGCTGTTTTTT.

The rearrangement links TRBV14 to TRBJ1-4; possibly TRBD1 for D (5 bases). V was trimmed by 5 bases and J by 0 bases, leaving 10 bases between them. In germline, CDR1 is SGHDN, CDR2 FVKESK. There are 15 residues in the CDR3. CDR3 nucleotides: TGTGCCAGCAGCTATAGGGGAGCAACTAATGAAAAACTGTTTTTT. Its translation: CASSYRGATNEKLFF.

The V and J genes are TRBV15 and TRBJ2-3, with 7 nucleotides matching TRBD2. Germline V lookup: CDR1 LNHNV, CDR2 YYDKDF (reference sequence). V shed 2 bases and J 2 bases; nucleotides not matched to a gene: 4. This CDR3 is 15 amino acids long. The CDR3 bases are TGTGCCACCAGCAGAAGCAGCGGGATCACAGATACGCAGTATTTT. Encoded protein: CATSRSSGITDTQYF. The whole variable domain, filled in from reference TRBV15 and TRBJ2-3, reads DAMVIQNPRYQVTQFGKPVTLSCSQTLNHNVMYWYQQKSSQAPKLLFHYYDKDFNNEADTPDNFQSRRPNTSFCFLDIRSPGLGDTAMYLCATSRSSGITDTQYFGPGTRLTVL.